The clone carrying this T cell receptor beta chain came up a few times. What it recognizes is unknown. If no ophthalmopathy appeared within 18 months of follow-up, hyperthyroidism was termed stable. The diagnosis combined clinical symptoms, thyroxine, TRAb, thyroid ultrasound and orbital computed tomography scans. The PBMCs had their origin in less than 13 ml of fresh peripheral blood. CDR3 length equals 14 residues. Germline lookup yields CDR1 SGHDN and CDR2 FVKESK. V lost 10 bases to trimming and J lost 0 bases, with 12 bases between them. This entry belongs to a study of Graves' ophthalmopathy and Graves' hyperthyroidism. The study, taken as a whole, reports: Most expanded clonotypes from thyroid (those above 0.001 frequency) were also found in blood.

The TCR beta CDR3 regions underwent amplification from RNA transcripts. A first-round RT-PCR used HTBI primers, followed by a second-round multiplex PCR. TCRdb fed the multiplex PCR reads into MiXCR, producing one record per CDR3 protein. The repertoire includes 620,000 or so distinct CDR3 sequences, roughly 20% of them detected once, and around 6.5% sits in the top ten. The V and J genes are TRBV14 and TRBJ2-2; tentatively, D is TRBD2 (6 bases). This sequence was found in a woman between 18 and 29 years old with stable Graves' hyperthyroidism. Some clones in this sample may be carry-over from other donors' samples. Sequenced sample: peripheral blood. The CDR3: CATRLGANTGELFF. CDR3 coding DNA: TGTGCCACCAGACTAGGGGCGAACACCGGGGAGCTGTTTTTT.